The 5 T cell receptor beta chains listed next were all sequenced from one sample in a study of CD8+CD57+ T cells in acquired aplastic anemia. Genomic DNA, serving as template, underwent TCR beta VDJ and CDR3 profiling. MiXCR, run by TCRdb on the reads, gives a single entry per CDR3 protein. Of some 170,000 distinct CDR3 sequences listed, more than 60% are singletons. Those patients picked for sequencing had displayed CD8+CD57+ cell expansion on flow cytometry. The sequenced material came from sorted CD4+, CD8+, or CD8+CD57+ T cells (not recorded which) from PBMCs. The receptor set was obtained from a human donor with aplastic anemia.

This chain links TRBV7-2 with TRBJ2-3; TRBD1 is a possible D gene (5 bases). The CDR3 is 12 residues long. V was cut by 5 bases and J by 7 bases, with 10 bases left in between. The germline V gene encodes CDR1 SGHTA and CDR2 FQGNSA. The CDR3 coding sequence is TGTGCCAGCAGCCCTAGACAGCATACGCAGTATTTT. This encodes CASSPRQHTQYF.

The chain is built from TRBV14 and TRBJ1-2, with D possibly matching TRBD1 (5 bases). Germline values: CDR1 SGHDN, CDR2 FVKESK. V lost 5 bases and J lost 8, with 12 bases in between. This CDR3 has 12 amino acids. The CDR3 reads CASSGRGMGYTF. CDR3 coding DNA: TGTGCCAGCAGCGGACGGGGGATGGGCTACACCTTC.

The rearrangement uses TRBV10-3 and TRBJ1-4, with D possibly TRBD1 on 6 matching bases. V lost 8 bases to trimming and J lost 7 bases, with 17 bases between them. CDR1 and CDR2 (germline): ENHRY, SYGVKD. This CDR3 spans 14 amino acids. DNA for the CDR3: TGTGCCATCCAAAATCCGGGGGCCGGTGAAAAACTGTTTTTT. Its translation: CAIQNPGAGEKLFF.

The chain has TRBV7-2 and TRBJ1-2, with a weak D call TRBD1 (6 bases). Germline V gene data show CDR1 as SGHTA and CDR2 as FQGNSA. The CDR3 spans 12 residues. The V end lost 5 bases, the J end lost 8 bases, and 12 bases lay between the germline ends. CDR3 sequence (DNA): TGTGCCAGCAGCAAGGACAGTTTCGGCTACACCTTC. It encodes CASSKDSFGYTF.

This clonotype was found many times. CDR3 bases: TGTGCCAGCAATAGGGATAAGTTTGGCTACACCTTC. Protein sequence: CASNRDKFGYTF. The chain carries TRBV2 and TRBJ1-2; D is undetermined. Per germline, CDR1 SNHLY and CDR2 FYNNEI. The CDR3 has 12 amino acids. V gave up 7 bases and J gave up 7 bases, with 13 bases separating them.